Shown below are 30 T cell receptor beta chains from a single sample sequenced in a study of T cell clonality in common variable immunodeficiency (dated by TCRdb to about 2015). The investigation overall reported the following: CVID TCRbeta sequences reportedly showed fewer deletions and N-nucleotide insertions and lacked highly modified clones with 13 or more V deletions.

These TCRs are of unknown antigen specificity. The library was made by the immunoSEQ multiplex PCR assay. TCRdb retrieved this table from immuneACCESS and kept in-frame rearrangements only. Not all clones are present; in checked studies, unresolved V genes account for under half, and no reason is known for the remainder. For this sample the table reports 30,000 to 35,000 clones, with no clone seen just once. Less than 30% of the sample goes to the ten largest clones. Sequenced sample: peripheral blood mononuclear cells. All receptors derive from a human donor with common variable immunodeficiency.

Turning to this clone: The read gets to within 3 residues of the CDR3 end, and the germline J gene fills in the rest. The rearrangement joins TRBV18 to TRBJ1-4; 8 positions agree with TRBD1. Per germline, CDR1 KGHSH and CDR2 LQKENI. The junction had 19 bases not matched to a gene; V was cut back by 4 bases and J by 0 bases. The CDR3 contains 21 residues. The CDR3 sequence: CASSRRTGKGRATATNEKLFF. Partial CDR3 DNA: TGTGCCAGCTCACGACGGACAGGGAAGGGACGAGCCACTGCAACTAATGAAAAA.

This clone showed up just a few times. The read comes to an end 3 residues before the CDR3 does, leaving the germline J gene to fill in the end. The chain uses TRBV18 and TRBJ2-7, with a weak D call TRBD1 (5 bases). Trimming removed 3 bases at V and 2 bases at J, with 8 bases between. The CDR3 is made up of 13 amino acids. CDR1 and CDR2 from the germline V gene are KGHSH and LQKENI. The CDR3 loop reads CASSPPGTYEQYF. The CDR3 DNA, read in part, is TGTGCCAGCTCACCCCCAGGGACCTACGAG.

This clone was seen a handful of times. From the germline J gene comes the end of the CDR3, since the read stops 3 residues before it. The V gene is TRBV10-3, the J gene TRBJ2-7; 8 positions agree with TRBD1. CDR1 is ENHRY and CDR2 is SYGVKD in the germline V gene. This CDR3 has 12 residues. V was clipped by 4 bases and J by 5 bases; unmatched bases: 1. CDR3 sequence reads: CAISVDRDEQYF. CDR3 DNA, as far as it was read: TGTGCCATCAGTGTGGACAGGGACGAG.

This clone was observed at least ten times. Read coverage stops 3 residues before the CDR3 terminus; the germline J gene supplies the remainder. The gene calls are TRBV19 and TRBJ1-1; 8 bases line up with TRBD1. V gave up 4 bases and J gave up 6 bases; unmatched junction bases: 1. CDR3 length: 12 amino acids. Germline V gene sequence: CDR1 LNHDA, CDR2 SQIVND (reference sequence). The sequenced part of the CDR3 DNA is TGTGCCAGTAGTACAGGGGGCCCTGAA. It yields the protein CASSTGGPE. The CDR3, in full, reads CASSTGGPEAFF.

As for this clone: The CDR3 goes on 3 residues after the read ends, and that part is filled in from the germline J gene. The chain carries TRBV5-1 and TRBJ2-5, with D possibly being TRBD2 (6 bases). Trimming removed 0 bases at V and 6 bases at J, with 15 bases between. Germline V gives CDR1 SGHRS, CDR2 YFSETQ. This CDR3 region has 15 residues. The CDR3 sequence: CASSLDPSVTKTQYF. Incomplete CDR3 DNA: TGCGCCAGCAGCTTGGATCCTAGCGTAACAAAGACC. The variable domain in full, with the rest retrieved from reference TRBV5-1 and TRBJ2-5, is KAGVTQTPRYLIKTRGQQVTLSCSPISGHRSVSWYQQTPGQGLQFLFEYFSETQRNKGNFPGRFSGRQFSNSRSEMNVSTLELGDSALYLCASSLDPSVTKTQYFGPGTRLLVL.

About this clone itself: The CDR3 end falls 3 residues outside the read, so it is completed with the germline J gene. J is TRBJ2-3 and V is TRBV20-1, with TRBD1 matching 8 bases. With 6 bases clipped from V and 3 bases from J, the junction kept 11 bases outside the gene matches. The CDR3 length is 15 residues. Germline assignment: CDR1 DFQATT and CDR2 SNEGSKA (reference sequence). The CDR3 protein is CSATPGQGRTDTQYF. The DNA read from the CDR3 is TGCAGTGCGACCCCCGGACAGGGAAGGACAGATACG.

This clone came up a few times. The CDR3 end lies 3 residues beyond the end of the read and is filled in from the germline J gene. This chain uses TRBV5-1 with TRBJ2-5; possible D gene TRBD1, 6 bases. The CDR3 has 15 residues. The germline V gene encodes CDR1 SGHRS and CDR2 YFSETQ. Trimming stripped 0 bases from V and 2 bases from J, with 11 bases between. CDR3 DNA, as far as it was read: TGCGCCAGCAGCTTGGAAGGACAGCATCAAGAGACC. Protein: CASSLEGQHQET. The entire CDR3 is CASSLEGQHQETQYF.

This clone was recorded many times. The CDR3 end is not reached by the read, which stops 3 residues before it; the germline J gene fills it in. This chain uses TRBV6-1 with TRBJ1-1, with a possible D match to TRBD1 (5 bases). V was shortened by 4 bases and J by 1 base, with 10 bases between the two germline ends. This CDR3 spans 14 amino acids. CDR1 is MNHNS and CDR2 is SASEGT in the germline V gene. CDR3 bases read: TGTGCCAGCAGTGTCCTACAGGAGAACACTGAA. Protein sequence: CASSVLQENTE. The whole CDR3 sequence reads CASSVLQENTEAFF.

This clone was observed at least ten times. The read falls 3 residues short of the CDR3 end, and the missing part is taken from the germline J gene. The chain recombines TRBV6-2 or TRBV6-3 with TRBJ2-1; 14 bases align to TRBD2. CDR3 size: 16 residues. Germline lookup yields CDR1 MNHEY and CDR2 SVGEGT. V lost 2 bases, J lost 9 bases, and 6 bases stayed unmatched. Partial CDR3 DNA: TGTGCCAGCAGTTACGGACTAGCGGGAGGATTGACTGAG. Its protein product is CASSYGLAGGLTE. The CDR3 as a whole reads CASSYGLAGGLTEQFF.

The sample holds a few counts of this clone. The CDR3 sequence is CASSYSPYEQYF. CDR3 DNA, as far as it was read: TGTGCCAGCAGTTACTCCCCATACGAG. This chain connects TRBV6-2 or TRBV6-3 to TRBJ2-7; D call uncertain. The CDR3 end lies 3 residues beyond the end of the read and is filled in from the germline J gene. Germline V gene data show CDR1 as MNHEY and CDR2 as SVGEGT. The CDR3 has 12 residues. The V gene lost 0 bases and the J gene lost 4 bases, with 4 bases spanning the gap.

This clone has a handful of counts. The read terminates 3 residues ahead of where the CDR3 ends, so the germline J gene completes it. The chain employs TRBV30 and TRBJ1-4; D might be TRBD1 (6 bases). The CDR3 consists of 13 residues. Germline CDR1 and CDR2: GTSNPN and SVGIG (reference sequence). V was shortened by 3 bases and J by 4 bases, with 9 bases between the two germline ends. This CDR3 reads CAWSGQFNEKLFF. CDR3 bases read: TGTGCCTGGAGCGGACAGTTTAATGAAAAA.

This clone was observed at least ten times. From the germline J gene comes the end of the CDR3, since the read stops 3 residues before it. The chain links TRBV20-1 to TRBJ2-1; no clear D gene. Germline CDR1 and CDR2: DFQATT and SNEGSKA (reference sequence). The CDR3 is 14 amino acids. Trimming shortened V by 6 bases and J by 0 bases, and 12 bases separated the two germline ends. This CDR3 is CSASDIRSYNEQFF. The part of the CDR3 DNA that was read is TGCAGTGCCTCTGACATTCGCTCCTACAATGAG.

This clone showed up many times. The read ends 3 residues shy of where the CDR3 ends; the end is completed using the germline J gene. The gene calls are TRBV12-3 or TRBV12-4 and TRBJ2-2; possibly TRBD2 for D (5 bases). The CDR3 totals 16 residues. V lost 5 bases to trimming and J lost 2 bases, with 15 bases between them. CDR3 amino acids: CASSPRKRTNTGELFF. The part of the CDR3 DNA that was read is TGTGCCAGCAGTCCGCGGAAGCGGACCAACACCGGGGAG.

There are many counts of this clone. The CDR3 extends 3 residues past the end of the read, so its final part is completed from the germline J gene. The chain couples TRBV7-3 to TRBJ1-1; 10 bases align to TRBD1. V was clipped by 6 bases and J by 1 base; unmatched bases: 8. Germline V CDR1 and CDR2: SGHTA, FQGTGA. The CDR3 loop spans 16 amino acids. CDR3 bases read: TGTGCCAGCAGAGTCGGACAGGGGGTTTCGAACACTGAA. Translating it yields CASRVGQGVSNTE. The CDR3 as a whole reads CASRVGQGVSNTEAFF.

On this clone itself: The CDR3 goes on 3 residues after the read ends, and that part is filled in from the germline J gene. The V call is TRBV7-2, the J call TRBJ2-7; TRBD2 is a possible D gene (6 bases). The V end lost 6 bases, the J end lost 6 bases, and 12 bases lay between the germline ends. The CDR3 contains 12 residues. The germline CDR1 and CDR2 sequences are SGHTA and FQGNSA. The part of the CDR3 DNA that was read is TGTGCCAGCAGTAGGAGCGGGTCCGAG. Amino acids: CASSRSGSE. From start to end, the CDR3 is CASSRSGSEQYF.

This clone was recorded a few times. Read sequence stops 3 residues before the CDR3 end, and the germline J gene provides the missing end. The V gene is TRBV7-9, the J gene TRBJ1-5; TRBD1 aligns across 10 bases. V trimming: 1 base; J trimming: 3 bases; junction bases outside the gene matches: 0. The length of the CDR3 is 15 residues. The germline gives CDR1 SEHNR, CDR2 FQNEAQ (reference sequence). The CDR3 spells CASSLGQGANQPQHF. CDR3 DNA, as far as it was read: TGTGCCAGCAGCTTAGGACAGGGGGCCAATCAGCCC.

This clone was found many times. The sequence runs out 3 residues before the end of the CDR3; the remainder is reconstructed from the germline J gene. V is TRBV18 and J is TRBJ2-7; unclear D gene. V lost 3 bases and J lost 6, with 12 bases in between. The CDR3 length is 13 residues. Germline V gene data show CDR1 as KGHSH and CDR2 as LQKENI. CDR3: CASSPTPLGEQYF. CDR3 DNA, as far as it was read: TGTGCCAGCTCACCCACTCCTCTCGGCGAG.

This clone was recorded many times. The sequence runs out 3 residues before the end of the CDR3; the remainder is reconstructed from the germline J gene. The genes are TRBV19 and TRBJ2-2, with TRBD2 identical over 7 bases. J was trimmed by 3 bases and V by 5 bases; bases with no gene match: 9. Germline-derived CDR1 and CDR2 are LNHDA and SQIVND (reference sequence). The CDR3 length is 16 residues. The covered CDR3 bases are TGTGCCAGTAGTTCCTCCCCGCGGGAGTACACCGGGGAG. Translating it yields CASSSSPREYTGE. The entire CDR3 sequence reads CASSSSPREYTGELFF.

This clone was found many times. Sequencing ends 3 residues short of the CDR3 end; the germline J gene provides the rest. This chain joins TRBV4-1 and TRBJ2-1; 10 bases are a match to TRBD1. Unmatched junction bases numbered 3, after V lost 10 bases and J lost 3 bases. The CDR3 extends over 13 amino acids. CDR1 and CDR2 from the germline V gene are MGHRA and YSYEKL. The CDR3 bases that were read are TGCGCCACGGGGACAGGGGTCTACAATGAG. It encodes CATGTGVYNE. The whole CDR3 protein reads CATGTGVYNEQFF.

As to this clone: The CDR3 end is not reached by the read, which stops 3 residues before it; the germline J gene fills it in. This chain connects TRBV7-9 to TRBJ2-7; a possible D gene is TRBD1 (6 bases). V gave up 3 bases and J gave up 6 bases, with 9 bases separating them. Germline-derived CDR1 and CDR2 are SEHNR and FQNEAQ (reference sequence). The CDR3 runs to 12 residues. The CDR3 spells CASSFGQLEQYF. Incomplete CDR3 DNA: TGTGCCAGCAGCTTCGGACAGCTCGAG.

This clone was seen more than once but under ten times. The read ends 3 residues shy of where the CDR3 ends; the end is completed using the germline J gene. The rearrangement uses TRBV18 and TRBJ1-3, with 7 bases lining up with TRBD1. There are 16 residues in the CDR3. CDR1 is KGHSH and CDR2 is LQKENI in the germline V gene. V lost 3 bases, J lost 2 bases, and 7 bases stayed unmatched. The CDR3 bases that were read are TGTGCCAGCTCACCCTCCTTGACAGGGACTGGAAACACC. Translated: CASSPSLTGTGNT. The complete CDR3 protein is CASSPSLTGTGNTIYF.

This clone was recorded many times. The read stops 3 residues short of the end of the CDR3; the missing end is completed from the germline J gene. The chain employs TRBV2 and TRBJ2-1, with 8 bases aligning to TRBD1. Trimming cost V 5 bases and J 6 bases; bases outside gene matches: 9. The CDR3 contains 15 residues. Germline values: CDR1 SNHLY, CDR2 FYNNEI. Here the CDR3 reads CASSPTGDQGNEQFF. CDR3 bases read: TGTGCCAGCAGTCCGACAGGGGATCAGGGCAATGAG.

Only a few counts were recorded for this clone. The read is 3 residues too short to cover the CDR3 end, so that end is filled in from the germline J gene. The chain has TRBV2 and TRBJ2-3, with 14 bases matching TRBD2. CDR1 is SNHLY and CDR2 is FYNNEI in the germline V gene. The junction had 13 bases not matched to a gene; V was cut back by 5 bases and J by 6 bases. CDR3 length: 18 residues. The covered CDR3 bases are TGTGCCAGCAGTTACTTTGGCTCGACTAGCGGGAGGGCCGATACG. Its protein product is CASSYFGSTSGRADT. The entire CDR3 protein reads CASSYFGSTSGRADTQYF.

Concerning this clone: The CDR3 extends 3 residues past the end of the read, so its final part is completed from the germline J gene. The rearrangement uses TRBV7-9 and TRBJ1-1, with D unresolved. Trimming took 3 bases from V and 6 from J, leaving 14 bases between them. The germline V gene encodes CDR1 SEHNR and CDR2 FQNEAQ (reference sequence). The CDR3 spans 14 residues. The part of the CDR3 DNA that was read is TGTGCCAGCAGCTTCAGCCCTAGCGGGGCTGAA. As protein: CASSFSPSGAE. The full CDR3 sequence reads CASSFSPSGAEAFF. Full variable domain (outside the CDR3, taken from reference TRBV7-9 and TRBJ1-1): DTGVSQNPRHKITKRGQNVTFRCDPISEHNRLYWYRQTLGQGPEFLTYFQNEAQLEKSRLLSDRFSAERPKGSFSTLEIQRTEQGDSAMYLCASSFSPSGAEAFFGQGTRLTVV.

With regard to this clone: The CDR3 end falls 3 residues outside the read, so it is completed with the germline J gene. This chain joins TRBV19 and TRBJ1-1, with no clear D. The germline CDR1 and CDR2 sequences are LNHDA and SQIVND (reference sequence). V lost 5 bases to trimming and J lost 4 bases, with 14 bases between them. The CDR3 runs 14 residues. CDR3 amino acids: CASSHTGAGTEAFF. The sequenced part of the CDR3 DNA is TGTGCCAGTAGTCATACGGGTGCGGGCACTGAA. The variable domain in full, with the rest retrieved from reference TRBV19 and TRBJ1-1, is DGGITQSPKYLFRKEGQNVTLSCEQNLNHDAMYWYRQDPGQGLRLIYYSQIVNDFQKGDIAEGYSVSREKKESFPLTVTSAQKNPTAFYLCASSHTGAGTEAFFGQGTRLTVV.

This clone was counted a few times. The read is 3 residues too short to cover the CDR3 end, so that end is filled in from the germline J gene. J is TRBJ2-3 and V is TRBV5-1; possible D gene TRBD1, 6 bases. The CDR3 totals 17 residues. Germline-derived CDR1 and CDR2 are SGHRS and YFSETQ. V was pared by 3 bases and J by 0 bases, with 17 bases between. This CDR3 reads CASSWYGAGASTDTQYF. CDR3 bases read: TGCGCCAGCAGCTGGTACGGGGCAGGGGCGAGCACAGATACG. Variable domain in full (rest from reference TRBV5-1 and TRBJ2-3): KAGVTQTPRYLIKTRGQQVTLSCSPISGHRSVSWYQQTPGQGLQFLFEYFSETQRNKGNFPGRFSGRQFSNSRSEMNVSTLELGDSALYLCASSWYGAGASTDTQYFGPGTRLTVL.

This clone has a count of ten or more. The CDR3 end is not reached by the read, which stops 3 residues before it; the germline J gene fills it in. This chain links TRBV7-2 with TRBJ2-2; D is unclear. V shed 5 bases and J shed 5 bases, with 9 bases lying between them. There are 13 residues in the CDR3. Germline V CDR1 and CDR2: SGHTA, FQGNSA. CDR3 bases read: TGTGCCAGCAGCGTAATTATTACCGGGGAG. It is translated as CASSVIITGE. The full CDR3 reads CASSVIITGELFF.

This clone has a count of ten or more. Read sequence stops 3 residues before the CDR3 end, and the germline J gene provides the missing end. V gene TRBV7-9 combines with J gene TRBJ1-1; 9 bases match TRBD1. The CDR3 has 15 amino acids. V lost 1 base to trimming and J lost 1 base; unmatched junction nucleotides: 1. Germline lookup yields CDR1 SEHNR and CDR2 FQNEAQ (reference sequence). CDR3 sequence reads: CASSLETGGNTEAFF. The DNA read from the CDR3 is TGTGCCAGCAGCTTAGAGACAGGGGGGAACACTGAA.

This clone appeared many times. Sequencing ends 3 residues short of the CDR3 end; the germline J gene provides the rest. The chain couples TRBV20-1 to TRBJ1-1; D uncertain. The CDR3 has 13 amino acids. The V end was cut by 5 bases, the J end by 2 bases, with 12 bases between. Germline V gene data show CDR1 as DFQATT and CDR2 as SNEGSKA (reference sequence). The sequenced part of the CDR3 DNA is TGCAGTGCTCTCCGATCAGGTAACACTGAA. Translated, it gives CSALRSGNTE. The CDR3 reads in full as CSALRSGNTEAFF.

This clone was detected only a few times. The DNA read from the CDR3 is TGCGCCAGCAGTTCAGCGGGAGGCCTCAATGAG. It is translated as CASSSAGGLNE. The whole CDR3 sequence is CASSSAGGLNEQFF. The V gene is TRBV5-1, the J gene TRBJ2-1; the match to TRBD2 covers 9 bases. The read gets to within 3 residues of the CDR3 end, and the germline J gene fills in the rest. The CDR3 has 14 residues. Per germline, CDR1 SGHRS and CDR2 YFSETQ. V shed 5 bases, J shed 6 bases, and the junction held 6 bases outside the gene matches.